The rows below give T cell receptor beta chains drawn from one sample of a study of blood T cell repertoires in COVID-19. TCRdb's copy holds only in-frame clones and misses some; the assay was immunoSEQ multiplex PCR. The sample records 140,000 to 150,000 clones, 82% being singletons. The sample comprised peripheral blood. These receptor sequences come from a human donor with acute or convalescent COVID-19. The donor label of this sample is uncertain. Both conserved end residues are trimmed from each CDR3. The size of a clone is reported for some rows only, either as once, few or many, or as a class for expanded clones.

V,J,size,CDR3
TRBV3-1/TRBV3-2,TRBJ1-3,NA,ASSHPDRGNGNTIY
TRBV19,TRBJ1-4,NA,ASRGRGGKLF
TRBV4-3,TRBJ2-5,NA,ASSQEAGDETQY
TRBV3-1/TRBV3-2,TRBJ1-1,NA,ASSQSGPNTEAF
TRBV5-1,TRBJ2-2,NA,ASRGQALNTGELF
TRBV5-1,TRBJ2-3,NA,ATTTSGTDTQY
TRBV7-9,TRBJ1-3,NA,ASSLKGGYGNTIY
TRBV3-1/TRBV3-2,TRBJ1-2,NA,ASSQEQGQLANYGYT
TRBV5-1,TRBJ1-2,once,ASSLPQGRGGYT
TRBV5-5,TRBJ1-3,NA,ASYGQGRGNTIY
TRBV6-5,TRBJ2-2,NA,ASSGVSNTGELF
TRBV3-1/TRBV3-2,TRBJ1-2,NA,ASSPESLGNRGTNYGYT
TRBV19,TRBJ2-2,NA,ASSWDRKTGELF
TRBV5-6,TRBJ1-2,few,ASSPWTGTRYGYT
TRBV5-6,TRBJ2-3,NA,ASSLGRGTQY
TRBV2,TRBJ2-7,NA,ASSGTRDRAYEQY
TRBV6-6,TRBJ1-5,NA,ASSQDYQPQH
TRBV10-3,TRBJ1-2,NA,AGAGSDYGYT
TRBV6-6,TRBJ1-2,NA,ASSFDSSYGYT
TRBV6-5,TRBJ1-1,NA,ASSRVNTEAF
TRBV5-8,TRBJ1-3,NA,ASSRRGFSGNTIY
TRBV10-3,TRBJ2-7,NA,AISAGTGTYEQY
TRBV6-5,TRBJ1-2,NA,ASSHRTGGEYGYT
TRBV7-2,TRBJ1-2,NA,ASSLRFERVGGYT
TRBV7-2,TRBJ1-6,NA,ASSRGGENSPLH
TRBV2,TRBJ2-7,NA,ASSPQVIRSYEQY
TRBV6-1,TRBJ1-2,NA,ASSEVPATSGYT
TRBV7-8,TRBJ2-7,NA,ASTSQLLPGGEQY
TRBV30,TRBJ1-1,NA,AWSLGRGTEAF
TRBV6-5,TRBJ2-7,NA,ASSTTGWAEYGQY
TRBV6-5,TRBJ2-5,NA,ASSREGARTQY
TRBV2,TRBJ1-1,NA,ASSAGQGWTEAF
TRBV5-4,TRBJ2-5,few,ASSSGTSGGKTQY
TRBV2,TRBJ1-4,NA,ASGGEVEKLF
TRBV7-2,TRBJ1-2,once,ASSFERGGIGYT
TRBV7-9,TRBJ2-5,NA,ASSSSGGRETQY
TRBV7-8,TRBJ1-4,once,ASSLKSAGDPTNEKLF
TRBV5-8,TRBJ1-4,NA,ASSRAGRGGEKLF
TRBV2,TRBJ2-7,NA,ASTGGPANEQY
TRBV3-1/TRBV3-2,TRBJ1-3,NA,ASSPVRGSGNTIY
TRBV30,TRBJ1-5,NA,AWDPGASQPQH
TRBV27,TRBJ1-5,NA,ASSLSPRGQGVVGNQPQH
TRBV2,TRBJ1-6,NA,ASRVDRGNSPLH
TRBV7-2,TRBJ2-2,NA,ASSPTSGGGWGTGELF
TRBV7-2,TRBJ1-2,NA,ASSYRDSYYGYT
TRBV9,TRBJ1-3,once,ASSVAGTGGNTIY
TRBV12-3/TRBV12-4,TRBJ1-2,few,ASTQKQGIGYT
TRBV11-3,TRBJ2-7,NA,ASSSDSYEQY